The present entry profiles one TCR beta chain with its context. The antigen is not known. This sample is drawn from a study of cytomegalovirus exposure and HLA in healthy donors. Findings of the study overall: In vitro, three CMV-associated chains proved specific for CMV antigens.

Trimming removed 0 bases from V and 3 bases from J; junction bases left unmatched: 3. Germline V gives CDR1 KGHSH, CDR2 LQKENI. The CDR3 totals 15 residues. Primers for the PCR totalled 60 Vbeta and 13 Jbeta. Clones were read by immunoSEQ multiplex PCR, and TCRdb kept only the in-frame ones, dropping some. The sample has over 200,000 clones, around 80% seen once. The rearrangement links TRBV18 to TRBJ2-7; 9 bases line up with TRBD2. The sample comprised PBMCs. This clonotype originated in a woman aged 60-75 years in good health and CMV-seropositive. This CDR3 reads CASSPPISGSYEQYF. The CDR3 DNA reads as TGTGCCAGCTCACCACCGATTAGCGGGAGCTACGAGCAGTACTTC.